Below are 30 T cell receptor beta chains sequenced from a single sample in a study of CD8+ T cells in alopecia areata. RNA was extracted and reverse transcribed into cDNA as the sequencing template. Profiling relied on immunoSEQ multiplex PCR, and the TCRdb table lists in-frame clones only, not all of them. The repertoire consists of 100,000 to 150,000 clones, with 58% occurring once and the leading ten covering less than 5.5%. Sequenced material: CD4+ T cells sorted from blood, taken at week 0. All receptors derive from a human donor with alopecia areata.

The chain couples TRBV5-1 to TRBJ1-3; tentative D call: TRBD1 (6 bases). The CDR3 covers 16 residues. Germline V gene lookup returns CDR1 SGHRS and CDR2 YFSETQ. With 0 bases removed from V and 0 bases from J, the gap between germline ends came to 10 bases. This chain's CDR3 is CASSLDGTNSGNTIYF. CDR3 sequence (DNA): TGCGCCAGCAGCTTGGACGGGACAAACTCTGGAAACACCATATATTTT.

The chain is built from TRBV4-1 and TRBJ2-5, with a tentative D call TRBD2 (8 bases). V was pared by 1 base and J by 4 bases, with 22 bases between. The CDR3 has 18 residues. Germline CDR1 and CDR2: MGHRA and YSYEKL. The DNA of the CDR3 is TGCGCCAGCAGCCAAGGGATAGCGGGACAGCTAAGAAGAGAGACCCAGTACTTC. It specifies CASSQGIAGQLRRETQYF.

Only one count was recorded for this clone. V and J are TRBV25-1 and TRBJ2-3; D is possibly TRBD2 (6 bases). This CDR3 region has 13 residues. Trimming pared 3 bases from V and 7 bases from J, leaving 11 bases between. Germline assignment: CDR1 MGHDK and CDR2 SYGVNS. The CDR3 spells CASSERGPHTQYF. The CDR3 DNA follows: TGTGCCAGCAGTGAGCGGGGCCCCCATACGCAGTATTTT.

The V gene is TRBV10-3, the J gene TRBJ2-7; 8 nucleotides match TRBD1. V trimming: 7 bases; J trimming: 5 bases; junction bases outside the gene matches: 10. CDR1 and CDR2 from the germline V gene are ENHRY and SYGVKD. CDR3 size: 14 residues. The CDR3 loop reads CAIKSDSGGDEQYF. The CDR3 coding sequence is TGTGCCATCAAGAGCGACTCAGGGGGCGACGAGCAGTACTTC.

This clone has more than one count but fewer than ten. This sequence joins TRBV30 and TRBJ2-1, with D perhaps TRBD1 (6 bases). V lost 3 bases and J 7 bases, leaving 10 bases between the germline ends. This CDR3 is 12 amino acids long. Germline V gives CDR1 GTSNPN, CDR2 SVGIG (reference sequence). The CDR3 sequence: CAWSETGNEQFF. CDR3 nucleotides: TGTGCCTGGAGCGAGACAGGTAATGAGCAGTTCTTC.

This clone was picked up a small number of times. The chain has TRBV4-2 and TRBJ2-7; 8 bases are a match to TRBD2. Germline CDR1 LGHNA, CDR2 YNFKEQ. Germline trimming cut 1 base from V and 2 bases from J; bases unmatched to any gene: 10. The CDR3 runs to 17 residues. This CDR3 is CASSQAGVAGPAYEQYF. As DNA, the CDR3 is TGTGCCAGCAGCCAAGCAGGTGTAGCGGGACCCGCCTACGAGCAGTACTTC.

The chain links TRBV14 to TRBJ2-1; 9 bases map to TRBD1. Germline assignment: CDR1 SGHDN and CDR2 FVKESK. V lost 1 base, J lost 3 bases, and 4 bases stayed unmatched. The CDR3 loop spans 16 amino acids. The CDR3 DNA reads as TGTGCCAGCAGCCAAGCCGGGACAGGGTTCTACAATGAGCAGTTCTTC. Its protein is CASSQAGTGFYNEQFF.

As to this clone: Other DNA sequences in this sample translate to the same CDR3. This chain links TRBV27 with TRBJ1-2, with D possibly being TRBD1 (6 bases). Germline V gene sequence: CDR1 MNHEY, CDR2 SMNVEV (reference sequence). This CDR3 is built from 14 residues. V gave up 2 bases and J gave up 0 bases, with 7 bases separating them. The CDR3 DNA is TGTGCCAGCAGTTTAAAGGGGGCTAACTATGGCTACACCTTC. Amino acids: CASSLKGANYGYTF.

The chain links TRBV4-2 to TRBJ2-1, with D tentatively TRBD1 (5 bases). Trimming cost V 6 bases and J 2 bases, with 14 bases left between them. This CDR3 has 15 amino acids. CDR1 and CDR2 (germline): LGHNA, YNFKEQ. CDR3 DNA sequence: TGTGCCAGCAGATTCGACAGTGAGCCCTACAATGAGCAGTTCTTC. Its protein is CASRFDSEPYNEQFF.

The chain joins TRBV18 to TRBJ2-7; D tentatively reads TRBD1 or TRBD2 (6 bases each). The germline CDR1 and CDR2 sequences are KGHSH and LQKENI. The length of the CDR3 is 13 residues. With 3 bases removed from V and 5 bases from J, the gap between germline ends came to 11 bases. CDR3 region: CASSPRRDNEQYF. In DNA, the CDR3 is TGTGCCAGCTCACCGAGGCGGGACAACGAGCAGTACTTC.

The rearrangement joins TRBV7-3 to TRBJ1-1, with 7 positions matching TRBD1. Germline values: CDR1 SGHTA, CDR2 FQGTGA. The CDR3 sequence is 14 residues long. V gave up 4 bases and J gave up 3 bases; unmatched junction bases: 5. DNA for the CDR3: TGTGCCAGCAGCTCCCAGGGGGGTTACACTGAAGCTTTCTTT. Translation: CASSSQGGYTEAFF.

This clone turned up a few times. Other nucleotide sequences in the sample specify the same CDR3. The chain employs TRBV29-1 and TRBJ1-1; D might be TRBD1 (6 bases). The CDR3 totals 12 residues. Germline V lookup: CDR1 SQVTM, CDR2 ANQGSEA. V lost 6 bases to trimming and J lost 1 base, with 9 bases between them. This CDR3 reads CSVETGNTEAFF. For the CDR3, the DNA is TGCAGCGTGGAGACAGGGAACACTGAAGCTTTCTTT.

V and J are TRBV5-1 and TRBJ2-7; perhaps TRBD1 as D (5 bases). Trimming shortened V by 2 bases and J by 0 bases, and 12 bases separated the two germline ends. Germline V CDR1 and CDR2: SGHRS, YFSETQ. The CDR3 has 15 amino acids. CDR3 in DNA: TGCGCCAGCAGCTTAAGGGGTAGGACCTCCTACGAGCAGTACTTC. Translating it yields CASSLRGRTSYEQYF.

The V call is TRBV4-1, the J call TRBJ1-2, with TRBD1 matching 7 bases. Trimming at V came to 4 bases and at J to 4 bases, leaving 9 bases not matched to a gene. The CDR3 has 15 residues. Germline V gene sequence: CDR1 MGHRA, CDR2 YSYEKL. DNA for the CDR3: TGCGCCAGCAGCCGGGGCACCGGGACAGCCTATGGCTACACCTTC. Encoded protein: CASSRGTGTAYGYTF.

This clone was found once. The chain carries TRBV7-9 and TRBJ1-5; the D is unclear. The CDR3 covers 12 residues. The V end was cut by 5 bases, the J end by 7 bases, with 9 bases between. The germline CDR1 and CDR2 sequences are SEHNR and FQNEAQ (reference sequence). The CDR3 bases are TGTGCCAGCAGCCCGGATACGCAGCCCCAGCATTTT. Amino acid sequence: CASSPDTQPQHF.

The chain uses TRBV28 and TRBJ2-3, with TRBD2 matching 9 bases. V trimming: 5 bases; J trimming: 6 bases; junction bases outside the gene matches: 12. Germline CDR1 MDHEN, CDR2 SYDVKM. This CDR3 has 16 amino acids. The CDR3 DNA sequence: TGTGCCAGCAGTATCGCAGGCGGGAGGGCCTTGGATACGCAGTATTTT. Translation gives CASSIAGGRALDTQYF.

This chain connects TRBV29-1 to TRBJ2-7; D may be TRBD1 or TRBD2 (6 bases each). This CDR3 region has 13 residues. V lost 4 bases and J 2 bases, leaving 12 bases between the germline ends. Germline CDR1 is SQVTM and CDR2 is ANQGSEA. CDR3 sequence (DNA): TGCAGCGTTGCGGGGGACAAGCCCTACGAGCAGTACTTC. Encoded protein: CSVAGDKPYEQYF.

This chain joins TRBV7-2 and TRBJ1-5; D might be TRBD1 (5 bases). CDR1 is SGHTA and CDR2 is FQGNSA in the germline V gene. The CDR3 runs to 14 residues. Between the trimmed V and J ends, which lost 5 bases and 3 bases, there was a span of 11 bases. CDR3 nucleotides: TGTGCCAGCAGCCCGTCGGGACCCAATCAGCCCCAGCATTTT. Translated, it gives CASSPSGPNQPQHF. The full variable domain, rest sourced from reference TRBV7-2 and TRBJ1-5, is GAGVSQSPSNKVTEKGKDVELRCDPISGHTALYWYRQSLGQGLEFLIYFQGNSAPDKSGLPSDRFSAERTGGSVSTLTIQRTQQEDSAVYLCASSPSGPNQPQHFGDGTRLSIL.

The V and J genes are TRBV4-3 and TRBJ2-7; perhaps TRBD2 as D (5 bases). From germline, CDR1 is LGHNA and CDR2 YSLEER. The CDR3 is 15 residues long. V lost 2 bases to trimming and J lost 0 bases, with 11 bases between them. The DNA for the CDR3 is TGCGCCAGCAGCCAACAACTAGAGAGCTCCTACGAGCAGTACTTC. Encoded protein: CASSQQLESSYEQYF.

The J gene is TRBJ1-3, the V gene TRBV5-1; D is uncertain. This CDR3 is 16 amino acids long. Germline V gene data show CDR1 as SGHRS and CDR2 as YFSETQ. Trimming left V 0 bases short and J 0 bases short, with 10 bases between. In DNA form, the CDR3 reads TGCGCCAGCAGCTTGGACGGCGGAAGCTCTGGAAACACCATATATTTT. It specifies CASSLDGGSSGNTIYF.

J is TRBJ2-5 and V is TRBV4-3; D is undetermined. Between the trimmed V and J ends, which lost 4 bases and 3 bases, there was a span of 3 bases. CDR1 is LGHNA, CDR2 YSLEER, per germline. The CDR3 runs to 11 residues. The CDR3 spells CASSPEETQYF. The CDR3 DNA follows: TGCGCCAGCAGCCCTGAAGAGACCCAGTACTTC.

Only a few counts were recorded for this clone. The chain links TRBV7-3 to TRBJ2-6, with D perhaps TRBD1 (5 bases). This CDR3 is 19 amino acids long. Looked up from germline, CDR1 is SGHTA and CDR2 is FQGTGA. V was clipped by 2 bases and J by 0 bases, with 17 bases between them. This chain's CDR3 is CASSLSRQKPGSGANVLTF. DNA for the CDR3: TGTGCCAGCAGCTTATCAAGACAGAAACCAGGCTCTGGGGCCAACGTCCTGACTTTC.

The gene calls are TRBV13 and TRBJ2-7; D is uncertain. The CDR3 covers 13 residues. Germline values: CDR1 PRHDT, CDR2 FYEKMQ (reference sequence). V lost 2 bases and J lost 2, with 7 bases in between. The DNA of the CDR3 is TGTGCCAGCAGCTTAAGCAGCACCTACGAGCAGTACTTC. Amino acids: CASSLSSTYEQYF.

The chain couples TRBV18 to TRBJ1-4; the match to TRBD1 covers 7 bases. This CDR3 spans 14 amino acids. CDR1 is KGHSH and CDR2 is LQKENI in the germline V gene. The ends lost 1 base at V and 10 bases at J; junction bases unmatched: 6. In DNA form, the CDR3 reads TGTGCCAGCTCACCACAGGGGGCGATGGGAAAACTGTTTTTT. This gives the protein CASSPQGAMGKLFF.

The rearrangement joins TRBV7-8 to TRBJ1-2; a possible D gene is TRBD1 (6 bases). With 1 base removed from V and 6 bases from J, the gap between germline ends came to 18 bases. This CDR3 contains 16 residues. The germline CDR1 and CDR2 sequences are SGHVS and FQNEAQ. Here the CDR3 DNA reads TGTGCCAGCAGCTTAGGTTTATCGGCAGGGGCCCATGGCTACACCTTC. It specifies CASSLGLSAGAHGYTF.

The chain carries TRBV7-8 and TRBJ2-7; a weak D match, TRBD1 (5 bases). V lost 5 bases to trimming and J lost 2 bases, with 13 bases between them. The CDR3 spans 14 residues. The germline V gene encodes CDR1 SGHVS and CDR2 FQNEAQ. The CDR3 spells CASSGHLETYEQYF. CDR3 sequence (DNA): TGTGCCAGCAGCGGACACCTAGAAACCTACGAGCAGTACTTC.

The V and J genes are TRBV27 and TRBJ2-3; D possibly corresponds to TRBD1 (6 bases). Germline CDR1 and CDR2: MNHEY and SMNVEV (reference sequence). There are 13 residues in the CDR3. The ends were cut back, 5 bases at V and 4 bases at J, with 10 bases in the middle. In nucleotides, the CDR3 is TGTGCCAGCAGTATTTACAGGGCAGATACGCAGTATTTT. It encodes CASSIYRADTQYF.

The rearrangement joins TRBV6-6 to TRBJ2-1, with D perhaps TRBD2 (6 bases). CDR1 is MNHNY, CDR2 SVGAGI, per germline (reference sequence). Trimming left V 8 bases short and J 0 bases short, with 11 bases between. This CDR3 is built from 14 residues. This CDR3 reads CASFAGSSYNEQFF. CDR3 nucleotide sequence: TGTGCCAGCTTTGCGGGGAGCTCCTACAATGAGCAGTTCTTC.

The chain has TRBV6-5 and TRBJ2-2; tentatively, D is TRBD1 or TRBD2 (5 bases each). The germline gives CDR1 MNHEY, CDR2 SVGAGI. The CDR3 runs to 15 residues. The V gene lost 4 bases and the J gene lost 3 bases, with 12 bases spanning the gap. The CDR3 loop is CASSSLGRDTGELFF. The CDR3, as DNA: TGTGCCAGCAGTTCTCTGGGACGGGACACCGGGGAGCTGTTTTTT.

The chain carries TRBV10-3 and TRBJ2-5, with 11 bases aligning to TRBD2. With 5 bases clipped from V and 5 bases from J, the junction kept 22 bases outside the gene matches. The V gene's germline CDR1 is ENHRY and CDR2 SYGVKD. This CDR3 comprises 20 residues. The CDR3 reads CAISRTPGETSGTGGETQYF. The CDR3 DNA sequence: TGTGCCATCAGTCGGACACCCGGAGAGACTAGCGGGACCGGGGGGGAGACCCAGTACTTC.